The present entry profiles one T cell receptor (beta chain) with its context. This clone's antigen is unknown. No quality values exist for individual bases; no much larger clone is one base distant. Healthy HIV-negative adults with no recently reported acute infections or vaccinations were included as donors. Only Caucasian adults living in Nashville, Tennessee, USA were represented among the donors. CD4+ T cells were enriched through magnetic negative selection, after which naive cells were positively selected on CD45RA and the remaining negative fraction served as the memory subset. Blood was collected by leukapheresis, and PBMCs were isolated by Ficoll-Histopaque density gradient centrifugation and then cryopreserved in liquid nitrogen vapor phase. Analytical flow cytometry was used to check the purity and quantity of each magnetically sorted T cell population. From each sorted fraction, genomic DNA was isolated and quantified by UV absorbance on a Nanodrop 2000c.

Using the deep immunoSEQ assay, TCR CDR3 regions were amplified from genomic DNA by multiplex PCR. Extracted genomic DNA from each cell subset was distributed evenly across all wells of several immunoSEQ 96-well plates, and each plate was treated as a replicate. For sorted subsets, 200 ng of genomic DNA, equivalent to some 30,000 T cell genomes, went into each replicate PCR. The purified libraries were quantified using a Qubit 3.0 fluorometer, sized with a Bioanalyzer 2100, and then quantified again using the KAPA Library Quantification kit. Every immunoSEQ 96-well plate was sequenced on a separate single-read 150-cycle Illumina NextSeq 550 flow cell. In the authors' own workflow: The immunoSEQ output contained only junctional sequences without quality scores, so filtering could not match that applied to full-length reads. Sequences were annotated with PyIR, a Python wrapper for IgBLAST v1.9, using IMGT germline references to assign V/J genes and CDR3. Reads were filtered out if the reads had weak V/J assignments (E-value above 1e-6), no CDR3, stop codons, out-of-frame junctions, or ambiguous translated residues. V3J clonotypes were defined as sequences sharing an identical inferred V gene, J gene, and CDR3 amino acid sequence. The percentage overlap between two repertoires was calculated by dividing the number of shared unique clonotypes by the size of the smaller repertoire. RTK rarefaction, the Chao1 estimator, and Recon v2.1 estimates of unobserved clonotypes were used to assess repertoire richness. Generation probabilities were computed with OLGA for all TCRbeta clonotypes obtained by the gDNA method from four donors. TCRdb took over this immuneACCESS table, retaining in-frame rearrangements with V and J assigned. Such tables are incomplete; in checked studies, under half of the missing clones stem from an unresolved V gene, and the remainder is unexplained. V and J calls plus clone size are reproduced from that table; the DNA served to infer D and trimming. The sample table lists about 2.4 million clones, approximately 93% of them with a count of one. About 0.38% of the sample comes from the top ten.

These data are taken from a study of shared clonotypes between healthy human individuals (dated by TCRdb to 2019 to 2021). About the study as a whole: A couple of women and a few men aged 18 to 49 years were included in the cohort. For each donor, three plates each were used for CD4 naive and CD4 memory, two plates were used for CD8 naive, and one plate was used for CD8 memory. Blood TCR repertoires of about five healthy adults were deeply sequenced to estimate repertoire size and the extent of clonotype sharing between individuals. To increase sequencing depth and limit assay-specific biases, TCR repertoire library preparation and sequencing were carried out by different laboratories using diverse techniques. Each donor's leukapheresis produced roughly between roughly 0.94 and 9.5 billion PBMCs. Study-wide findings and limitations: Sampling was limited to blood, and TCR repertoires in tissue likely differ from TCR repertoires in blood. Based on pairwise subsampling, the degree of clonotype sharing among donors was expected to be affected by sequencing depth. Even with the large sequencing depth, rarefaction of the sorted-subset datasets indicated that sequencing was incomplete. Compared with non-shared clonotypes, the clonotypes found in all four sorted-subset donors had higher generation probabilities. Larger estimated clonotype richness was generally found for naive subsets than for memory subsets. When several donors were compared, the shared fraction of clonotypes was around 5% for naive CD4, 3.5% to 4% for naive CD8, 2% to 2.5% for memory CD4, and around 0.37% for memory CD8. Because the study included only a small number of donors, the genetic and exposure-history diversity represented was limited.

Trimming takes 2 bases from V and 5 bases from J, and the germline ends sit 8 bases apart. The CDR3 holds 13 amino acids from the cysteine to the phenylalanine. The read is trimmed to its CDR3 DNA, 39 bases read in frame from base 1. The germline V gene encodes CDR1 MNHNY and CDR2 SVGAGI (reference sequence). The sample consisted of naive CD4+ T cells from PBMCs. In the paper's terms, the cell subset or site label means: CD45RA+ positively selected. Recombination joined TRBV6-6 with TRBJ2-3, and possibly TRBD2, on 6 matching bases. The TCR was taken from a man in his late teens or twenties in good health. Some clones in this sample may be carry-over from other donors' samples. The encoded CDR3 is CASSYGGVDTQYF. The DNA is TGTGCCAGCAGTTACGGAGGGGTAGATACGCAGTATTTT.